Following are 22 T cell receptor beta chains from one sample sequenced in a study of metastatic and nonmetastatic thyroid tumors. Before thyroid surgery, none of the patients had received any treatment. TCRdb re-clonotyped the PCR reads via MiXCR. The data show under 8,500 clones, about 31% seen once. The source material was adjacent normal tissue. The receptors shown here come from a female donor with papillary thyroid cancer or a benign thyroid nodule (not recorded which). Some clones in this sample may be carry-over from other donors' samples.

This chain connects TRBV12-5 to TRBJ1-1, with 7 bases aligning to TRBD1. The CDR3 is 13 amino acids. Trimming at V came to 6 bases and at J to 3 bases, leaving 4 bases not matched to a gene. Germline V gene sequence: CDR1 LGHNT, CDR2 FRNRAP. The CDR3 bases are TGTGCTAGTGGCTGGGACAGTCACACTGAAGCTTTCTTT. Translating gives CASGWDSHTEAFF.

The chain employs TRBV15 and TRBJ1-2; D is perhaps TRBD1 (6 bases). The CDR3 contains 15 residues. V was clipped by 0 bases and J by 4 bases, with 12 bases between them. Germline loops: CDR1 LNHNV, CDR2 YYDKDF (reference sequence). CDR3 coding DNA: TGTGCCACCAGCAGAGAGGGGGGGGCAGCCTATGGCTACACCTTC. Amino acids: CATSREGGAAYGYTF.

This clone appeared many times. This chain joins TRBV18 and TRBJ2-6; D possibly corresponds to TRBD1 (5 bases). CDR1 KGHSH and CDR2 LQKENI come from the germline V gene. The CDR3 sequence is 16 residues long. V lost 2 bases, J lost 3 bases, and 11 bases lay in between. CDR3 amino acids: CASSPFSGNGANVLTF. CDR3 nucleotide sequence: TGTGCCAGCTCACCATTCTCAGGGAATGGGGCCAACGTCCTGACTTTC.

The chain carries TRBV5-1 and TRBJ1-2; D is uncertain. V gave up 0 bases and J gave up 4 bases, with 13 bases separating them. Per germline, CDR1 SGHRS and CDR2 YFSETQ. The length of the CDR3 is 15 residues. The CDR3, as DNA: TGCGCCAGCAGCTTGGGCGGGAGTGGGAGCTATGGCTACACCTTC. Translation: CASSLGGSGSYGYTF.

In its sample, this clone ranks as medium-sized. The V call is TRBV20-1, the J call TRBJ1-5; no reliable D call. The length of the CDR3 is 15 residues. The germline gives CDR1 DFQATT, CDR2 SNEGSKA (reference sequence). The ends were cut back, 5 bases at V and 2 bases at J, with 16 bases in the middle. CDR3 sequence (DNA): TGCAGTGCTCCTCAGGCAGGCGGGGGCAATCAGCCCCAGCATTTT. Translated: CSAPQAGGGNQPQHF.

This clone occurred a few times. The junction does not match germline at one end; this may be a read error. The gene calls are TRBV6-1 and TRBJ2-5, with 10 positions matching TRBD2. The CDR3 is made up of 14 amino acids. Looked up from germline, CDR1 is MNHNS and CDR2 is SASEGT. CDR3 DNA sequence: TGTGCCACCCAAGGGACTAGCGTACACAATGAGCAGTCCTTC. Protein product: CATQGTSVHNEQSF.

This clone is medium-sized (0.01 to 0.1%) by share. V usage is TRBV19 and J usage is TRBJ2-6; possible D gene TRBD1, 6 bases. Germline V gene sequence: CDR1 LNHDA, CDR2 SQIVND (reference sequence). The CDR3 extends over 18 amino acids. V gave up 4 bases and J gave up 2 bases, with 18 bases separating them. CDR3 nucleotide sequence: TGTGCCAGTAGTACTCGACAGGTCCTATTGGCTGGGGCCAACGTCCTGACTTTC. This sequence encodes CASSTRQVLLAGANVLTF.

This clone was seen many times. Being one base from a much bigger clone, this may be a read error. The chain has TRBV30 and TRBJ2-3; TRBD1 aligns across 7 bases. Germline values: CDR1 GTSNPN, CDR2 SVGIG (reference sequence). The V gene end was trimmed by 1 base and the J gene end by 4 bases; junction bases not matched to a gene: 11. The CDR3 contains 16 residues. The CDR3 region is CAWSASGQSFSDTQYF. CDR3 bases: TGTGCCTGGAGTGCCTCGGGACAGAGCTTTTCAGATACGCAGTATTTT.

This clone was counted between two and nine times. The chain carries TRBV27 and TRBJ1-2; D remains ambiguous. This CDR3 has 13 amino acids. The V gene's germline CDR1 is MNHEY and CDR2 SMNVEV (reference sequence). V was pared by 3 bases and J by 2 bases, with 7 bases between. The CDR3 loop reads CASSFGPNYGYTF. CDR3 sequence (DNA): TGTGCCAGCAGTTTTGGGCCGAACTATGGCTACACCTTC.

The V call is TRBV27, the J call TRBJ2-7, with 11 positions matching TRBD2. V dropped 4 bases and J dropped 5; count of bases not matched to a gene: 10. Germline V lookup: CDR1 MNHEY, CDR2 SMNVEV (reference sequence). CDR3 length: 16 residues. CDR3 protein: CASSSPTSGSLNEQYF. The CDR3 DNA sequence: TGTGCCAGCAGTTCCCCTACTAGCGGGAGTCTAAACGAGCAGTACTTC.

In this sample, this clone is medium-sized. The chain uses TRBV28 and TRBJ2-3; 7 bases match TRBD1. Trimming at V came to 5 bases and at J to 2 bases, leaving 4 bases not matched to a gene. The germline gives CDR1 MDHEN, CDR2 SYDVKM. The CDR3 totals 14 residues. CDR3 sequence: CASSAGTDTDTQYF. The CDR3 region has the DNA TGTGCCAGCAGTGCCGGGACAGACACAGATACGCAGTATTTT.

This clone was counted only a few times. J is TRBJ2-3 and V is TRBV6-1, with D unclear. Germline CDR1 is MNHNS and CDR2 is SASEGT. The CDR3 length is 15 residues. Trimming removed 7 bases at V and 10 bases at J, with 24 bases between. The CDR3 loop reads CASKEWGWGYAAQYF. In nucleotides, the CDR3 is TGTGCCAGCAAGGAATGGGGATGGGGATACGCGGCGCAGTATTTT.

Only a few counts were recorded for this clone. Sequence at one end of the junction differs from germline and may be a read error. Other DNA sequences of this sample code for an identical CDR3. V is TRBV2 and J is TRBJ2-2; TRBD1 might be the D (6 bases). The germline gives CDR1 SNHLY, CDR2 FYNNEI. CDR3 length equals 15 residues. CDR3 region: CASSGIQGTTGELFF. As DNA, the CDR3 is TGTGCCAGCAGTGGTATACAGGGCACCACCGGGGAGTTGTTTTTT.

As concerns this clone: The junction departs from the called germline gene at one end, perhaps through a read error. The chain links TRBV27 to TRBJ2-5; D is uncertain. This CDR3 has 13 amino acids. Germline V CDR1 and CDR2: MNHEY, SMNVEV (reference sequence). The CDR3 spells CASISRYQDTQYF. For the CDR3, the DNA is TGTGCCAGCATTTCCCGTTACCAAGATACCCAGTACTTC.

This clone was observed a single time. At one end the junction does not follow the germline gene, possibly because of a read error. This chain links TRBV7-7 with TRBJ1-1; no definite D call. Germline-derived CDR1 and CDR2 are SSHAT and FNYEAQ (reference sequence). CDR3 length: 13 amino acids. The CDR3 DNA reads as TGTGCTAGCAGCTTAGGGAGGAACACTGAAGCTTTCTTT. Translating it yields CASSLGRNTEAFF.

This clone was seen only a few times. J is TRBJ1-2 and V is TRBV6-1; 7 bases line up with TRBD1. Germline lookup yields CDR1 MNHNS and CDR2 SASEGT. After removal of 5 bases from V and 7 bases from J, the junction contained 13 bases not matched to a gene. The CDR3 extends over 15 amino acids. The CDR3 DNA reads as TGTGCCAGCAGTTCAACGACAGGGTGGTGGAGTGGCTACACCTTC. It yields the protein CASSSTTGWWSGYTF.

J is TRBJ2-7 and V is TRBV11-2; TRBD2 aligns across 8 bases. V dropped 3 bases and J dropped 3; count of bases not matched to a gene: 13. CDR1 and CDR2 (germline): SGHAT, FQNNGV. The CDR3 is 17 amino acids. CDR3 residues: CASSFLVGGRWGYEQYF. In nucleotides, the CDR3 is TGTGCCAGCAGCTTCCTTGTCGGCGGGAGGTGGGGCTACGAGCAGTACTTC.

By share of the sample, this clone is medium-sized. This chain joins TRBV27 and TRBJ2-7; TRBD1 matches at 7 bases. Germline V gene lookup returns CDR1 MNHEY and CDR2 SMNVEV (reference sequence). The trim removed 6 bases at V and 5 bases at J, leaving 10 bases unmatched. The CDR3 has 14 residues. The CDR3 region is CASRHSTGVHEQYF. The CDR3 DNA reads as TGTGCCAGCAGGCACTCTACAGGGGTACACGAGCAGTACTTC.

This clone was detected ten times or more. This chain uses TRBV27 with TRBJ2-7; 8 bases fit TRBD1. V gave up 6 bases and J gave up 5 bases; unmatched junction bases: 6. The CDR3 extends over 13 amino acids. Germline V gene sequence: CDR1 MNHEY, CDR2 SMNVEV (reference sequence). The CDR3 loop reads CASRYGQGDEQYF. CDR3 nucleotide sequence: TGTGCCAGCAGGTATGGACAGGGAGACGAGCAGTACTTC.

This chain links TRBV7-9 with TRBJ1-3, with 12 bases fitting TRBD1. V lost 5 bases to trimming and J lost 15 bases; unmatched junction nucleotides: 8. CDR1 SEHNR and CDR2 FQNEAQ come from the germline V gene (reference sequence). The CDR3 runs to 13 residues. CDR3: CASSNMPGQGAYF. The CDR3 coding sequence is TGTGCCAGCAGCAACATGCCGGGACAGGGGGCATATTTT.

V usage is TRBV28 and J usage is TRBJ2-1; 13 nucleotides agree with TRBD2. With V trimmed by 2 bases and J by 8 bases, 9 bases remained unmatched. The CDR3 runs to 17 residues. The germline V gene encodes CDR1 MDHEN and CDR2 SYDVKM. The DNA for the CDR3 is TGTGCCAGCAGTTTAGTACTAGCGGGGGGGCCTGGGGATGAGCAGTTCTTC. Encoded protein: CASSLVLAGGPGDEQFF.

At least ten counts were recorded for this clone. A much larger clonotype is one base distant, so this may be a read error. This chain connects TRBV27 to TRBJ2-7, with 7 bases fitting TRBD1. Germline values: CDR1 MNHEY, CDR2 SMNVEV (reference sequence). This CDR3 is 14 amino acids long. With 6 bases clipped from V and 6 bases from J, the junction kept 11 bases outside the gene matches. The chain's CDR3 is CASRHSTGVREQYF. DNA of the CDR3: TGTGCCAGCAGGCACTCTACAGGGGTACGCGAGCAGTACTTC.